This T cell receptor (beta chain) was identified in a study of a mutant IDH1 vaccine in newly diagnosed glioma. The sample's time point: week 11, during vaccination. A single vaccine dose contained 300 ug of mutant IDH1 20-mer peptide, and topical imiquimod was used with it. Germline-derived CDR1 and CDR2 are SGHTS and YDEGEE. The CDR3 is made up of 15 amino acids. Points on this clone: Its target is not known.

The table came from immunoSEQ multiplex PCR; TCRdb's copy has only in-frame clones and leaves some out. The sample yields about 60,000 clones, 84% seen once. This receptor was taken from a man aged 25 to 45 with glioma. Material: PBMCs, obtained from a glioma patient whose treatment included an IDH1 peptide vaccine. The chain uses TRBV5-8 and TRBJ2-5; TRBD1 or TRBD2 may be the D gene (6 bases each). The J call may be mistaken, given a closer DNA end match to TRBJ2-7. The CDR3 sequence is CASSLDRGPIYEQYF. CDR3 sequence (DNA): TGTGCCAGCAGCTTGGACCGGGGGCCGATTTACGAGCAGTACTTC.